What follows are 18 T cell receptor beta chains derived from one specimen sequenced in a study of blood T cell repertoires in COVID-19. Only in-frame clones appear in the TCRdb table, and some are missing; sequencing was by immunoSEQ multiplex PCR. The sample has roughly 64,000 clones, under 80% seen once. The sequenced material came from peripheral blood. Receptor source: a human donor in a cohort sampled during active COVID-19.

The rearrangement uses TRBV3-1 (or the pseudogene TRBV3-2) and TRBJ1-1; D call uncertain. The CDR3 runs 12 residues. Germline V lookup: CDR1 LGHDT, CDR2 YNNKEL (reference sequence). Trimming cost V 4 bases and J 1 base, with 4 bases left between them. CDR3 sequence: CASSLQNTEAFF. In DNA, the CDR3 is TGTGCCAGCAGCCTCCAGAACACTGAAGCTTTCTTT.

The chain couples TRBV7-3 to TRBJ2-1; 8 bases fit TRBD2. CDR1 is SGHTA and CDR2 is FQGTGA in the germline V gene. The CDR3 runs 13 residues. Trimming cost V 3 bases and J 11 bases; bases outside gene matches: 6. The CDR3 DNA reads as TGTGCCAGCAGCTTGTCGGGGGGGCCCAAGCAGTTCTTC. The encoded protein is CASSLSGGPKQFF.

This chain connects TRBV6-6 to TRBJ2-7; D possibly corresponds to TRBD1 (5 bases). The germline gives CDR1 MNHNY, CDR2 SVGAGI (reference sequence). The CDR3 runs to 14 residues. V dropped 2 bases and J dropped 1 base, with 9 bases sitting between them. CDR3 sequence reads: CASSYVDSSYEQYF. The DNA of the CDR3 is TGTGCCAGCAGTTACGTAGACAGTTCCTACGAGCAGTACTTC.

J is TRBJ2-2 and V is TRBV30; 7 bases are shared with TRBD1. Per the germline V gene, CDR1 is GTSNPN and CDR2 is SVGIG (reference sequence). The CDR3 consists of 14 residues. The ends lost 0 bases at V and 8 bases at J; junction bases unmatched: 6. The CDR3 protein is CAWSVKGASGELFF. CDR3 bases: TGTGCCTGGAGTGTGAAGGGGGCATCAGGGGAGCTGTTTTTT.

The chain couples TRBV9 to TRBJ1-5, with unresolved D. This CDR3 has 15 residues. V lost 0 bases and J lost 9, with 16 bases in between. Germline CDR1 is SGDLS and CDR2 is YYNGEE. CDR3 bases: TGTGCCAGCAGCGTAGTTCTTCAGCGGGATGGGCCCCAGCATTTT. This encodes CASSVVLQRDGPQHF. Using reference TRBV9 and TRBJ1-5 for the parts outside the CDR3, the full variable domain is DSGVTQTPKHLITATGQRVTLRCSPRSGDLSVYWYQQSLDQGLQFLIQYYNGEERAKGNILERFSAQQFPDLHSELNLSSLELGDSALYFCASSVVLQRDGPQHFGDGTRLSIL.

The chain has TRBV19 and TRBJ2-4, with a weak D call TRBD1 (5 bases). Germline CDR1 is LNHDA and CDR2 is SQIVND (reference sequence). The CDR3 is 14 amino acids. V lost 3 bases and J lost 2, with 8 bases in between. CDR3 DNA sequence: TGTGCCAGTAGTATTAGGGGCACCAAAAACATTCAGTACTTC. Its protein product is CASSIRGTKNIQYF.

This clone has only one observation. The chain recombines TRBV11-2 with TRBJ2-1; D unresolved. Per germline, CDR1 SGHAT and CDR2 FQNNGV. V lost 2 bases, J lost 9 bases, and 8 bases lay in between. The CDR3 spans 12 residues. Here the CDR3 reads CASSLQAREQFF. For the CDR3, the DNA is TGTGCCAGCAGCTTACAAGCCCGTGAGCAGTTCTTC.

The rearrangement links TRBV1 to TRBJ1-2; TRBD1 is the table's D call and was not checked against the DNA. TRBV1 is an annotated pseudogene. The CDR3 is 17 residues long. CDR3 DNA sequence: TGCACCAGCAGCCATCCTCATTCGGGACAGCACAACTATGGCTACACCTTC. Amino acid sequence: CTSSHPHSGQHNYGYTF.

V and J are TRBV7-9 and TRBJ1-2, with a possible D match to TRBD1 (5 bases). The CDR3 has 15 residues. The germline CDR1 and CDR2 sequences are SEHNR and FQNEAQ (reference sequence). Trimming left V 4 bases short and J 7 bases short, with 19 bases between. The CDR3 sequence: CASSSGHARVTGYTF. The CDR3 bases are TGTGCCAGCAGCTCCGGTCACGCCAGGGTGACTGGCTACACCTTC.

The chain employs TRBV6-5 and TRBJ2-5; TRBD2 aligns across 7 bases. Germline V gene sequence: CDR1 MNHEY, CDR2 SVGAGI. V lost 6 bases to trimming and J lost 1 base; unmatched junction nucleotides: 5. The CDR3 is 14 amino acids. Here the CDR3 reads CASRGRDSQETQYF. The CDR3 DNA follows: TGTGCCAGCAGGGGGAGGGACTCCCAAGAGACCCAGTACTTC.

This chain joins TRBV7-9 and TRBJ2-3; no definite D call. Trimming removed 5 bases at V and 1 base at J, with 13 bases between. Germline V gives CDR1 SEHNR, CDR2 FQNEAQ (reference sequence). The CDR3 runs to 15 residues. As DNA, the CDR3 is TGTGCCAGCAGCCCCGGAGTGGTGGGCACAGATACGCAGTATTTT. It yields the protein CASSPGVVGTDTQYF. The whole variable domain, remainder taken from reference TRBV7-9 and TRBJ2-3, is DTGVSQNPRHKITKRGQNVTFRCDPISEHNRLYWYRQTLGQGPEFLTYFQNEAQLEKSRLLSDRFSAERPKGSFSTLEIQRTEQGDSAMYLCASSPGVVGTDTQYFGPGTRLTVL.

The chain is built from TRBV6-2 or TRBV6-3 and TRBJ2-7; the match to TRBD1 covers 9 bases. V shed 5 bases and J 2 bases; nucleotides not matched to a gene: 7. Germline CDR1 reads MNHEY; CDR2 reads SVGEGT. CDR3 length: 15 residues. CDR3 nucleotide sequence: TGTGCCAGCAGTGCCGGGACAGGGATCCCCTACGAGCAGTACTTC. It translates to CASSAGTGIPYEQYF.

This sequence joins TRBV5-8 and TRBJ1-1, with a tentative D call TRBD1 (5 bases). This CDR3 has 12 amino acids. The V gene lost 1 base and the J gene lost 10 bases, with 11 bases spanning the gap. Looked up from germline, CDR1 is SGHTS and CDR2 is YDEGEE. CDR3 protein: CASSLRAGGAFF. The CDR3, as DNA: TGTGCCAGCAGCTTGAGGGCCGGGGGAGCTTTCTTT.

V and J are TRBV15 and TRBJ2-7; 9 bases line up with TRBD1. This CDR3 has 15 residues. Germline loops: CDR1 LNHNV, CDR2 YYDKDF (reference sequence). The J segment lost 6 bases and the V segment lost 3 bases, leaving 9 bases of the junction unmatched. The CDR3 loop is CATSSPRDRVFEQYF. In DNA form, the CDR3 reads TGTGCCACCAGCAGCCCTCGGGACAGGGTTTTCGAGCAGTACTTC. Full variable domain (rest looked up from reference TRBV15 and TRBJ2-7): DAMVIQNPRYQVTQFGKPVTLSCSQTLNHNVMYWYQQKSSQAPKLLFHYYDKDFNNEADTPDNFQSRRPNTSFCFLDIRSPGLGDTAMYLCATSSPRDRVFEQYFGPGTRLTVT.

This clone was counted a single time. The chain couples TRBV25-1 to TRBJ1-5; perhaps TRBD1 as D (6 bases). There are 15 residues in the CDR3. Germline V gene lookup returns CDR1 MGHDK and CDR2 SYGVNS. The V and J ends lost 4 bases and 4 bases respectively, with 14 bases between them. The CDR3 DNA sequence: TGTGCCAGCAGTGCTACAGGGAGCCCGAATCAGCCCCAGCATTTT. Protein: CASSATGSPNQPQHF.

This chain uses TRBV25-1 with TRBJ2-1; TRBD2 agrees at 9 bases. V shed 6 bases and J 3 bases; nucleotides not matched to a gene: 3. This CDR3 region has 14 residues. Germline V gene lookup returns CDR1 MGHDK and CDR2 SYGVNS. The CDR3 DNA sequence: TGTGCCAGCAGAGCTAGCGGGGACTACAATGAGCAGTTCTTC. Translating it yields CASRASGDYNEQFF.

The J gene is TRBJ1-1, the V gene TRBV30, with D perhaps matching TRBD1 (6 bases). Per the germline V gene, CDR1 is GTSNPN and CDR2 is SVGIG (reference sequence). Trimming pared 2 bases from V and 4 bases from J, leaving 11 bases between. This CDR3 comprises 13 residues. The CDR3 reads CAWSRGFGTEAFF. DNA for the CDR3: TGTGCCTGGAGTAGGGGGTTCGGCACTGAAGCTTTCTTT.

This clone has only one observation. The CDR3 region is CASSPGTSSIWETQYF. The CDR3 DNA follows: TGTGCCAGCAGCCCCGGGACTAGCAGTATCTGGGAGACCCAGTACTTC. J is TRBJ2-5 and V is TRBV6-2 or TRBV6-3; 9 nucleotides agree with TRBD2. This CDR3 has 16 amino acids. Germline V gene data show CDR1 as MNHEY and CDR2 as SVGEGT. Unmatched junction bases numbered 13, after V lost 6 bases and J lost 5 bases.